This entry features one T cell receptor (beta chain) sequence. Its specificity is unknown. The record originates from a study of T cells after yellow fever vaccination. Overall study results and limits: Relatively few clonotypes were ones that appeared in both CD4 and CD8 compartments.

TCRdb ran MiXCR on the 5' RACE reads and lists one entry per CDR3 protein. The sample consists of approximately 550,000 distinct CDR3 sequences, roughly 21% of them appearing once. Losses at the gene ends were 6 bases for V and 0 bases for J; bases not matched to a gene: 14. This CDR3 spans 18 amino acids. In germline, CDR1 is SGHRS, CDR2 YFSETQ. The chain joins TRBV5-1 to TRBJ2-7; TRBD2 agrees at 11 bases. The starting material was PBMCs, obtained 15 days after the yellow fever booster vaccination. The TCR originated in a man aged 25-45 years who received the YFV17D yellow fever vaccine. This chain's CDR3 is CASTSGLAASAGSYEQYF. CDR3 bases: TGCGCCAGCACCTCGGGACTAGCGGCCTCAGCCGGCTCCTACGAGCAGTACTTC.